The next 20 T cell receptor beta chains were all read from a single sample in a study of response to subunit inactivated influenza vaccine. From the RT-PCR reads, TCRdb called clonotypes with MiXCR, one entry per CDR3 protein. The sample holds fewer than 250,000 distinct CDR3 sequences; around 14% are singletons and the top ten take approximately 25%. The source material was CD8+ T cells sorted from PBMCs, sampled less than 6 days after vaccination. The receptors shown here come from a man aged 45-65 years who received an inactivated influenza vaccine.

The rearrangement uses TRBV2 and TRBJ2-1; maybe TRBD2 (5 bases). Germline V gene data show CDR1 as SNHLY and CDR2 as FYNNEI. CDR3 length: 18 residues. Trimming took off 10 bases at V and 2 bases at J, with 27 bases between the two ends. The CDR3: CAICRFLGGRGTYNEQFF. The CDR3 nucleotides are TGTGCCATCTGTCGCTTTCTGGGTGGTAGAGGGACCTACAATGAGCAGTTCTTC.

The chain has TRBV7-8 and TRBJ1-6, with D possibly TRBD1 on 6 matching bases. CDR1 and CDR2 (germline): SGHVS, FQNEAQ. V lost 8 bases to trimming and J lost 9 bases, with 14 bases between them. The length of the CDR3 is 13 residues. CDR3 in DNA: TGTGCCAGCGGCACAGGGTTTGCTTCACCCCTCCACTTT. This codes for CASGTGFASPLHF. The variable domain in full, completed from reference TRBV7-8 and TRBJ1-6, reads GAGVSQSPRYKVAKRGQDVALRCDPISGHVSLFWYQQALGQGPEFLTYFQNEAQLDKSGLPSDRFFAERPEGSVSTLKIQRTQQEDSAVYLCASGTGFASPLHFGNGTRLTVT.

This clonotype turned up a few times. The chain combines TRBV6-2 or TRBV6-3 with TRBJ2-1; D might be TRBD2 (6 bases). Looked up from germline, CDR1 is MNHEY and CDR2 is SVGEGT. Trimming took off 2 bases at V and 6 bases at J, with 11 bases between the two ends. This CDR3 is 14 amino acids long. The CDR3 bases are TGTGCCAGCAGTTACACGGGAGACGTCAATGAGCAGTTCTTC. Protein product: CASSYTGDVNEQFF.

This chain joins TRBV7-2 and TRBJ2-7, with TRBD2 matching 7 bases. Germline trimming cut 1 base from V and 4 bases from J; bases unmatched to any gene: 10. This CDR3 contains 16 residues. CDR1 is SGHTA and CDR2 is FQGNSA in the germline V gene. DNA for the CDR3: TGTGCCAGCAGCTTAGGGTCCCGGCTAGCGGAATACGAGCAGTACTTC. Residues: CASSLGSRLAEYEQYF.

This clonotype was counted between two and nine times. The chain carries TRBV14 and TRBJ2-1; D remains unclear. Germline lookup yields CDR1 SGHDN and CDR2 FVKESK. V dropped 3 bases and J dropped 10 bases, with 13 bases sitting between them. The CDR3 has 13 residues. CDR3 bases: TGTGCCAGCAGCCAGTTTATGGACGGCGAGCAGTTCTTC. It is translated as CASSQFMDGEQFF.

In its sample, this clonotype was seen a few times. This chain joins TRBV20-1 and TRBJ2-1, with 7 bases identical to TRBD1. Germline V gene sequence: CDR1 DFQATT, CDR2 SNEGSKA (reference sequence). CDR3 length: 12 amino acids. The CDR3: CSPRDSQNEQFF. Here the CDR3 DNA reads TGCAGCCCCCGGGACAGCCAAAATGAGCAGTTCTTC.

This chain uses TRBV4-2 with TRBJ2-5; no reliable D call. Germline V gives CDR1 LGHNA, CDR2 YNFKEQ. This CDR3 contains 15 residues. V shed 0 bases and J shed 0 bases, with 8 bases lying between them. CDR3 protein: CASSQEVANQETQYF. The CDR3 DNA reads TGTGCCAGCAGCCAAGAGGTTGCTAACCAAGAGACCCAGTACTTC.

The gene calls are TRBV7-3 and TRBJ2-3; TRBD1 matches 10 bases. After removal of 4 bases from V and 4 bases from J, the junction contained 5 bases not matched to a gene. CDR1 and CDR2 from the germline V gene are SGHTA and FQGTGA. The CDR3 is 15 amino acids. In DNA, the CDR3 is TGTGCCAGCAGCTCGACAGGGGGCAACGCAGATACGCAGTATTTT. The encoded protein is CASSSTGGNADTQYF.

The chain employs TRBV2 and TRBJ2-2; D unresolved. CDR1 and CDR2 (germline): SNHLY, FYNNEI. V lost 3 bases to trimming and J lost 3 bases, with 2 bases between them. The CDR3 consists of 12 residues. Here the CDR3 reads CASSDYTGELFF. The CDR3 nucleotides read TGTGCCAGCAGTGATTACACCGGGGAGCTGTTTTTT.

This clonotype was observed at least ten times. The V gene is TRBV12-3 or TRBV12-4, the J gene TRBJ2-3, with a tentative D call TRBD2 (6 bases). V lost 6 bases and J 4 bases, leaving 14 bases between the germline ends. The CDR3 length is 14 residues. CDR3 DNA: TGTGCCAGCAGGCGTCGACTAGATTCAGATACGCAGTATTTT. This gives the protein CASRRRLDSDTQYF.

Ten or more counts support this clonotype. V is TRBV13 and J is TRBJ1-5; 10 bases line up with TRBD1. Looked up from germline, CDR1 is PRHDT and CDR2 is FYEKMQ (reference sequence). This CDR3 region has 17 residues. The ends lost 0 bases at V and 4 bases at J; junction bases unmatched: 6. The CDR3 spells CASSLGVVGQGNQPQHF. The CDR3 bases are TGTGCCAGCAGCTTAGGCGTTGTGGGACAGGGGAATCAGCCCCAGCATTTT. The entire variable domain, with the rest obtained from reference TRBV13 and TRBJ1-5, is as follows: AAGVIQSPRHLIKEKRETATLKCYPIPRHDTVYWYQQGPGQDPQFLISFYEKMQSDKGSIPDRFSAQQFSDYHSELNMSSLELGDSALYFCASSLGVVGQGNQPQHFGDGTRLSIL.

This clonotype has only a few counts. The chain employs TRBV7-2 and TRBJ2-7, with TRBD2 identical over 12 bases. The junction had 4 bases not matched to a gene; V was cut back by 5 bases and J by 2 bases. The CDR3 has 15 residues. The germline gives CDR1 SGHTA, CDR2 FQGNSA. CDR3 sequence: CASSETSGSPYEQYF. CDR3 nucleotides: TGTGCCAGCAGCGAGACTAGCGGGAGCCCCTACGAGCAGTACTTC.

This clonotype was found a few times. This sequence joins TRBV20-1 and TRBJ2-5; 8 bases are a match to TRBD2. CDR3 size: 14 residues. CDR1 is DFQATT, CDR2 SNEGSKA, per germline (reference sequence). The J segment lost 5 bases and the V segment lost 0 bases, leaving 5 bases of the junction unmatched. CDR3 coding DNA: TGCAGTGCTAGAGATTCTAGCGGGTTTGAGACCCAGTACTTC. This translates into CSARDSSGFETQYF.

This clonotype has only one observation. This chain connects TRBV24-1 to TRBJ2-3; tentative D call: TRBD1 (5 bases). Germline lookup yields CDR1 KGHDR and CDR2 SFDVKD. V lost 5 bases, J lost 3 bases, and 11 bases lay in between. The CDR3 has 14 residues. CDR3 DNA sequence: TGTGCCACCAGTGTTTGGGCAGGGACAGATACGCAGTATTTT. Translated, it gives CATSVWAGTDTQYF.

The gene calls are TRBV5-6 and TRBJ2-7; no reliable D call. CDR1 and CDR2 from the germline V gene are SGHDT and YYEEEE. Trimming pared 1 base from V and 6 bases from J, leaving 8 bases between. The length of the CDR3 is 12 residues. CDR3 loop: CASSLSSVEQYF. Written as DNA, the CDR3 is TGTGCCAGCAGCTTGTCCAGCGTCGAGCAGTACTTC.

This clonotype has a handful of counts. This rearrangement joins TRBV7-2 to TRBJ2-3; no firm D call. Germline assignment: CDR1 SGHTA and CDR2 FQGNSA. Trimming cost V 3 bases and J 4 bases, with 8 bases left between them. CDR3 length equals 13 residues. CDR3 sequence (DNA): TGTGCCAGCAGCTTCTCCGAGTCAGATACGCAGTATTTT. It specifies CASSFSESDTQYF.

This clonotype was seen only a few times. The chain has TRBV5-1 and TRBJ2-1; 9 bases fit TRBD2. The CDR3 has 13 amino acids. Germline trimming cut 4 bases from V and 10 bases from J; bases unmatched to any gene: 6. Germline assignment: CDR1 SGHRS and CDR2 YFSETQ. The CDR3 nucleotides read TGCGCCAGCAGCGCCGGGACTAGCAAAGAGCAGTTCTTC. Protein: CASSAGTSKEQFF.

This clonotype came up a few times. This rearrangement joins TRBV3-1 to TRBJ2-7, with 7 bases aligning to TRBD2. After removal of 1 base from V and 2 bases from J, the junction contained 5 bases not matched to a gene. CDR3 length: 15 amino acids. CDR1 and CDR2 from the germline V gene are LGHDT and YNNKEL (reference sequence). CDR3 in amino acids: CASSQGRLAAYEQYF. The DNA for the CDR3 is TGTGCCAGCAGCCAAGGTCGCCTAGCGGCCTACGAGCAGTACTTC.

The V call is TRBV6-1, the J call TRBJ2-7, with 9 bases lining up with TRBD2. Trimming took 6 bases from V and 2 from J; bases not matched to a gene: 8. Germline assignment: CDR1 MNHNS and CDR2 SASEGT. The CDR3 covers 15 residues. The DNA of the CDR3 is TGTGCCAGCAGCCTAAGACTAGCGGCCCCCTACGAGCAGTACTTC. This sequence encodes CASSLRLAAPYEQYF.

The chain links TRBV6-1 to TRBJ2-1; D is tentatively TRBD1 or TRBD2 (7 bases each). V dropped 5 bases and J dropped 3 bases, with 17 bases sitting between them. The germline V gene encodes CDR1 MNHNS and CDR2 SASEGT. CDR3 size: 16 residues. This chain's CDR3 is CASSKIRGGLYNEQFF. CDR3 sequence (DNA): TGTGCCAGCAGTAAAATCAGGGGGGGCCTCTACAATGAGCAGTTCTTC.